Each of the 3 T cell receptor beta chains below was sequenced from the same sample in a study of post-analysis software for immune sequencing data. General observations from the study: Patients showed TRBV5-6, TRBV5-1 and TRBV20-1 among five TRBV segments more frequent than in controls.

Antigens for these TCRs are unknown. Unique molecular identifiers were carried by the TCR beta cDNA libraries. TCRdb reanalysed the PCR reads using MiXCR and keeps one entry per CDR3 protein. The sample lists about 430,000 distinct CDR3 sequences; roughly 38% were seen once. Sequences were obtained from blood. The receptors here all came from a girl aged 2-15 years with multiple sclerosis.

The CDR3 DNA is TGTGCCAGCAGCTTAGGCGGGACAGGGGTGGTTACGCAGTATTTT. Protein sequence: CASSLGGTGVVTQYF. The chain links TRBV7-2 to TRBJ2-3; 10 bases match TRBD1. J lost 8 bases, V lost 1 base, and 6 bases had no gene match. The germline V gene encodes CDR1 SGHTA and CDR2 FQGNSA. The CDR3 loop spans 15 amino acids.

The chain links TRBV7-6 to TRBJ2-6; D not resolved. Trimming pared 1 base from V and 7 bases from J, leaving 14 bases between. The germline V gene has CDR1 SGHVS and CDR2 FNYEAQ. The CDR3 is made up of 16 amino acids. The CDR3 loop is CASSLGALFGANVLTF. The CDR3 region has the DNA TGTGCCAGCAGCTTAGGGGCTCTCTTTGGCGCCAACGTCCTGACTTTC.

The chain recombines TRBV4-1 with TRBJ2-7; the D is unclear. Germline CDR1 and CDR2: MGHRA and YSYEKL. V lost 1 base to trimming and J lost 2 bases, with 9 bases between them. The CDR3 loop spans 14 amino acids. This chain's CDR3 is CASSQVIGTYEQYF. DNA for the CDR3: TGCGCCAGCAGCCAAGTTATAGGGACCTACGAGCAGTACTTC.